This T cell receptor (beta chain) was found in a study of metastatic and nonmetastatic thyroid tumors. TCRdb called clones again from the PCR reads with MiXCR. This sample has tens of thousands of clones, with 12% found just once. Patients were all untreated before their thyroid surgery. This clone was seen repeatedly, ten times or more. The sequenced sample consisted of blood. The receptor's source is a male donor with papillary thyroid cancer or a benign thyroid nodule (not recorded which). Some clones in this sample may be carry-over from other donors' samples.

CDR3 nucleotide sequence: TGCGCCAGCAGCCAAGATAGGCCTTCACCCCTCCACTTT. This translates into CASSQDRPSPLHF. The V gene is TRBV4-3, the J gene TRBJ1-6; the D is unclear. V was pared by 0 bases and J by 9 bases, with 6 bases between. This CDR3 region has 13 residues. Germline V lookup: CDR1 LGHNA, CDR2 YSLEER.